This entry describes one T cell receptor beta chain. Trimming removed 6 bases at V and 4 bases at J, with 9 bases between. This CDR3 spans 13 amino acids. Germline loops: CDR1 SGHTA, CDR2 FQGNSA. Measured with immunoSEQ multiplex PCR; TCRdb has only the in-frame clones, and not every one. Among nearly 60,000 clones listed, approximately 90% were seen once. The record originates from a study of PD-1 blockade in classical Hodgkin lymphoma. As for the study in general: The patients were dosed with nivolumab 3 mg/kg, infused intravenously every 2 weeks.

No patient escaped relapse after autologous stem cell transplantation, and brentuximab vedotin exposure varied. This sequence joins TRBV7-2 and TRBJ2-2; D is ambiguous. The receptor was derived from a human donor with classical Hodgkin lymphoma. This specimen was peripheral blood mononuclear cells (PBMCs), taken before the second cycle of nivolumab. The CDR3 is CASSRTRTGELFF. DNA of the CDR3: TGTGCCAGCAGTCGTACCCGCACCGGGGAGCTGTTTTTT. Looking up the rest from reference TRBV7-2 and TRBJ2-2 gives the full variable domain: GAGVSQSPSNKVTEKGKDVELRCDPISGHTALYWYRQSLGQGLEFLIYFQGNSAPDKSGLPSDRFSAERTGGSVSTLTIQRTQQEDSAVYLCASSRTRTGELFFGEGSRLTVL.